Presented here are 30 T cell receptor beta chains from one specimen sequenced in a study of T-cell memory formation after mild COVID-19. A single record per CDR3 protein comes from TCRdb applying MiXCR to the 5' RACE reads. Here the sample spans 400,000 to 450,000 distinct CDR3 sequences, roughly 18% being singletons. Sequencing was done on a sample of PBMCs or a T cell subset sorted from them (not recorded which). The source is a man between 18 and 35 years old who had mild COVID-19 (a few samples of this study predate the infection). Cell type and time point are not known.

This sequence joins TRBV7-2 and TRBJ2-1, with a weak D call TRBD1 (5 bases). V was trimmed by 8 bases and J by 0 bases, leaving 11 bases between them. The CDR3 runs to 14 residues. CDR1 is SGHTA, CDR2 FQGNSA, per germline. This CDR3 is CASGASSSYNEQFF. CDR3 coding DNA: TGTGCCAGCGGGGCCTCAAGCTCCTACAATGAGCAGTTCTTC.

This clonotype was picked up a small number of times. One end of the junction does not line up with germline, which may come from a read error. This chain connects TRBV7-9 to TRBJ2-1; D possibly corresponds to TRBD1 (5 bases). Germline lookup yields CDR1 SEHNR and CDR2 FQNEAQ (reference sequence). The CDR3 is 12 amino acids. This CDR3 is CASSLAFSGCVF. The CDR3 nucleotides are TGTGCCAGCAGCTTAGCGTTCTCAGGGTGTGTCTTC.

This clonotype was seen more than once but under ten times. CDR3 bases: TGCGCCAGCAGCTTCCGACAGGGGGTGAACACTGAAGCTTTCTTT. Translated, it gives CASSFRQGVNTEAFF. The chain recombines TRBV5-1 with TRBJ1-1; 9 bases agree with TRBD1. The CDR3 extends over 15 amino acids. Germline CDR1 SGHRS, CDR2 YFSETQ. After removal of 2 bases from V and 0 bases from J, the junction contained 2 bases not matched to a gene.

Only a few counts were recorded for this clonotype. The genes are TRBV12-3 or TRBV12-4 and TRBJ2-3; D gene ambiguous. This CDR3 contains 20 residues. The ends were cut back, 2 bases at V and 0 bases at J, with 24 bases in the middle. The CDR3 loop is CASSLSPPGRTLKSTDTQYF. The CDR3 coding sequence is TGTGCCAGCAGTTTATCCCCCCCCGGACGGACGCTGAAAAGCACAGATACGCAGTATTTT.

J is TRBJ2-7 and V is TRBV7-7; D is uncertain. V was shortened by 0 bases and J by 2 bases, with 8 bases between the two germline ends. The CDR3 is 14 residues long. Germline V CDR1 and CDR2: SSHAT, FNYEAQ (reference sequence). This CDR3 is CASSLASGPYEQYF. The CDR3 coding sequence is TGTGCCAGCAGCTTAGCCTCTGGCCCCTACGAGCAGTACTTC.

CDR3 in DNA: TGTGCCATCAGCCGAGGGGGGCCTCTCAGGGACGCAGATACGCAGTATTTT. It yields the protein CAISRGGPLRDADTQYF. V and J are TRBV10-3 and TRBJ2-3; possibly TRBD1 or TRBD2 for D (6 bases each). V lost 6 bases and J 4 bases, leaving 23 bases between the germline ends. The CDR3 is 17 amino acids. Germline V CDR1 and CDR2: ENHRY, SYGVKD.

This clonotype has ten or more counts. The chain couples TRBV5-1 to TRBJ1-6; D is possibly TRBD1 (5 bases). With 0 bases removed from V and 9 bases from J, the gap between germline ends came to 10 bases. There are 14 residues in the CDR3. CDR1 and CDR2 (germline): SGHRS, YFSETQ. The CDR3 DNA sequence: TGCGCCAGCAGCTTGGGAGGGGTTATTTCACCCCTCCACTTT. Amino acids: CASSLGGVISPLHF.

The V gene is TRBV9, the J gene TRBJ1-2, with TRBD1 matching 8 bases. V trimming: 3 bases; J trimming: 12 bases; junction bases outside the gene matches: 7. Germline V gene lookup returns CDR1 SGDLS and CDR2 YYNGEE. There are 12 residues in the CDR3. CDR3 residues: CASSESSRGHTF. CDR3 DNA: TGTGCCAGCAGCGAGAGCTCCAGGGGGCACACCTTC.

This clonotype has a handful of counts. This rearrangement joins TRBV10-1 to TRBJ2-3; 8 nucleotides match TRBD1. The germline V gene has CDR1 WNHNN and CDR2 SYGVQD (reference sequence). The length of the CDR3 is 16 residues. V shed 2 bases and J 0 bases; nucleotides not matched to a gene: 4. In nucleotides, the CDR3 is TGCGCCAGCAGTGAGCTCCGGGACAGGAGCACAGATACGCAGTATTTT. This sequence encodes CASSELRDRSTDTQYF.

This clonotype was detected only a few times. The chain recombines TRBV5-1 with TRBJ2-7; D tentatively reads TRBD1 or TRBD2 (5 bases each). This CDR3 contains 14 residues. V lost 4 bases and J 3 bases, leaving 14 bases between the germline ends. Per the germline V gene, CDR1 is SGHRS and CDR2 is YFSETQ. CDR3 DNA: TGCGCCAGCAGCCGCTCCGGGACGGACTACGAGCAGTACTTC. This translates into CASSRSGTDYEQYF.

This clonotype was counted a few times. The chain recombines TRBV13 with TRBJ2-5; D tentatively reads TRBD1 or TRBD2 (6 bases each). The CDR3 spans 17 residues. Germline CDR1 PRHDT, CDR2 FYEKMQ (reference sequence). Trimming took 4 bases from V and 4 from J, leaving 22 bases between them. The CDR3 region is CASSSTPGAGTGETQYF. CDR3 DNA: TGTGCCAGCAGCTCCACCCCGGGGGCCGGGACCGGAGAGACCCAGTACTTC.

The J gene is TRBJ1-5, the V gene TRBV19; no definite D call. This CDR3 has 16 amino acids. V was cut by 5 bases and J by 5 bases, with 19 bases left in between. CDR1 LNHDA and CDR2 SQIVND come from the germline V gene (reference sequence). CDR3 residues: CASSPPGPFLYQPQHF. CDR3 coding DNA: TGTGCCAGTAGTCCCCCCGGGCCCTTCCTTTATCAGCCCCAGCATTTT.

CDR3 sequence reads: CSARGGRREAFF. Here the CDR3 DNA reads TGCAGTGCTAGAGGGGGGCGACGGGAAGCTTTCTTT. The chain joins TRBV20-1 to TRBJ1-1, with D possibly matching TRBD1 (6 bases). V lost 1 base and J lost 8, with 11 bases in between. Germline V CDR1 and CDR2: DFQATT, SNEGSKA (reference sequence). The CDR3 is made up of 12 amino acids.

Note on this clonotype: This may arise from a read error, as a much more abundant clone is one base away. The chain combines TRBV7-2 with TRBJ1-1, with 8 nucleotides matching TRBD1. Germline V lookup: CDR1 SGHTA, CDR2 FQGNSA. Trimming cost V 5 bases and J 6 bases; bases outside gene matches: 11. CDR3 size: 15 residues. For the CDR3, the DNA is TGTGCCAGCAGCCCTAGGACAGGGTTTAGGGCTGAAGCTTTCTTT. Protein sequence: CASSPRTGFRAEAFF.

This clonotype has a count of ten or more. J is TRBJ1-6 and V is TRBV5-1, with D uncertain. The length of the CDR3 is 16 residues. Germline V gene lookup returns CDR1 SGHRS and CDR2 YFSETQ. V lost 0 bases, J lost 5 bases, and 12 bases lay in between. The CDR3 loop is CASSLGTDFHNSPLHF. In nucleotides, the CDR3 is TGCGCCAGCAGCTTGGGGACGGACTTTCATAATTCACCCCTCCACTTT.

The chain carries TRBV29-1 and TRBJ1-5; TRBD1 agrees at 7 bases. Per the germline V gene, CDR1 is SQVTM and CDR2 is ANQGSEA. This CDR3 contains 13 residues. V lost 7 bases, J lost 5 bases, and 8 bases stayed unmatched. The CDR3 DNA follows: TGCAGCGCAGCGACAGGGTACGATCAGCCCCAGCATTTT. It yields the protein CSAATGYDQPQHF.

The chain recombines TRBV7-8 with TRBJ2-7, with D uncertain. Germline values: CDR1 SGHVS, CDR2 FQNEAQ. V was pared by 4 bases and J by 3 bases, with 10 bases between. The CDR3 extends over 13 amino acids. The CDR3 sequence is CASSSQESYEQYV. For the CDR3, the DNA is TGTGCCAGCAGCTCCCAGGAGAGCTACGAGCAGTACGTC.

This clonotype showed up just a few times. The genes are TRBV12-3 or TRBV12-4 and TRBJ2-3; D may be TRBD1 or TRBD2 (5 bases each). Trimming removed 4 bases from V and 4 bases from J, with 12 bases in between. This CDR3 is built from 14 residues. The CDR3 DNA follows: TGTGCCAGCAGTTATGTGGGGGAGTCAGATACGCAGTATTTT. This encodes CASSYVGESDTQYF.

A note on this clonotype: A much larger clone differs from this one at a single base, so this may be a read error. The chain has TRBV27 and TRBJ2-2; D gene uncertain. The CDR3 covers 15 residues. The germline CDR1 and CDR2 sequences are MNHEY and SMNVEV (reference sequence). Between the trimmed V and J ends, which lost 0 bases and 7 bases, there was a span of 12 bases. The CDR3 loop is CASSLSHPRNGELFF. The CDR3, as DNA: TGTGCCAGCAGTTTATCGCATCCTCGCAACGGGGAGCTGTTTTTT.

The chain employs TRBV18 and TRBJ2-4, with 10 bases aligning to TRBD1. The CDR3 runs 17 residues. Germline trimming cut 3 bases from V and 7 bases from J; bases unmatched to any gene: 12. Germline CDR1 KGHSH, CDR2 LQKENI. CDR3 loop: CASSPAGTGVYQNIQYF. The CDR3 bases are TGTGCCAGCTCACCCGCCGGGACAGGGGTTTATCAGAACATTCAGTACTTC.

The chain has TRBV5-1 and TRBJ1-2; D unclear. V lost 0 bases to trimming and J lost 1 base, with 10 bases between them. The CDR3 runs 15 residues. Germline V CDR1 and CDR2: SGHRS, YFSETQ. The CDR3 coding sequence is TGCGCCAGCAGCTTGGCCTCTAGCCTTAACTATGGCTACACCTTC. Its protein product is CASSLASSLNYGYTF.

The genes are TRBV14 and TRBJ2-6; D gene uncertain. Germline loops: CDR1 SGHDN, CDR2 FVKESK. V gave up 2 bases and J gave up 2 bases, with 1 base separating them. The CDR3 totals 13 residues. As DNA, the CDR3 is TGTGCCAGCAGCCAAACTGGGGCCAACGTCCTGACTTTC. This gives the protein CASSQTGANVLTF.

This clonotype was found a few times. The chain combines TRBV5-1 with TRBJ2-5, with D possibly being TRBD1 (6 bases). V was clipped by 4 bases and J by 10 bases, with 11 bases between them. CDR3 length: 11 amino acids. The germline V gene encodes CDR1 SGHRS and CDR2 YFSETQ. The CDR3 DNA sequence: TGCGCCAGCAGCCAGGGGAAGAGCCAGTACTTC. Translated, it gives CASSQGKSQYF.

This clonotype was recorded many times. This sequence joins TRBV5-1 and TRBJ1-1, with D perhaps matching TRBD1 (6 bases). V lost 4 bases, J lost 4 bases, and 8 bases lay in between. The germline V gene has CDR1 SGHRS and CDR2 YFSETQ. The CDR3 extends over 12 amino acids. CDR3 protein: CASSLRGTEAFF. The CDR3 bases are TGCGCCAGCAGCCTCAGGGGCACTGAAGCTTTCTTT.

This clonotype has more than one count but fewer than ten. The CDR3 DNA sequence: TGTGCCAGCAGTGACCAAGGGGGGAGCACAGATACGCAGTATTTT. Its translation is CASSDQGGSTDTQYF. V is TRBV6-4 and J is TRBJ2-3; possibly TRBD1 or TRBD2 for D (6 bases each). Germline lookup yields CDR1 MRHNA and CDR2 SNTAGT. CDR3 length: 15 residues. V was cut by 2 bases and J by 0 bases, with 9 bases left in between.

This clonotype was seen only a few times. V gene TRBV18 combines with J gene TRBJ1-6; D perhaps matches TRBD1 (6 bases). The ends were cut back, 5 bases at V and 8 bases at J, with 10 bases in the middle. Germline loops: CDR1 KGHSH, CDR2 LQKENI. The CDR3 extends over 13 amino acids. The CDR3 nucleotides read TGTGCCAGCTCAAAGGACAGAGATTCACCCCTCCACTTT. This gives the protein CASSKDRDSPLHF.

This clonotype was observed a few times. The chain recombines TRBV15 with TRBJ1-5; D not resolved. The germline V gene has CDR1 LNHNV and CDR2 YYDKDF (reference sequence). The CDR3 length is 15 residues. V lost 0 bases and J 3 bases, leaving 9 bases between the germline ends. The CDR3 sequence: CATSRDRKDNQPQHF. The CDR3 coding sequence is TGTGCCACCAGCAGAGACAGGAAAGACAATCAGCCCCAGCATTTT.

V is TRBV6-6 and J is TRBJ1-4; D remains ambiguous. Germline V lookup: CDR1 MNHNY, CDR2 SVGAGI (reference sequence). The CDR3 covers 13 residues. The V and J ends lost 7 bases and 4 bases respectively, with 10 bases between them. CDR3 bases: TGTGCCAGCATGGGAGGAAGTAATGAAAAACTGTTTTTT. Protein sequence: CASMGGSNEKLFF.

This clonotype was observed a few times. The chain has TRBV12-3 or TRBV12-4 and TRBJ2-4; D is perhaps TRBD2 (6 bases). This CDR3 is 18 amino acids long. With 2 bases removed from V and 1 base from J, the gap between germline ends came to 18 bases. In DNA, the CDR3 is TGTGCCAGCAGTTTAAGCCTCCTCGGGGGTGAGGCCAAAAACATTCAGTACTTC. It is translated as CASSLSLLGGEAKNIQYF.

This clonotype was found a few times. The gene calls are TRBV5-5 and TRBJ2-7, with D maybe TRBD1 (6 bases). Trimming removed 5 bases from V and 3 bases from J, with 12 bases in between. Germline V CDR1 and CDR2: SGHKS, YYEKEE (reference sequence). The CDR3 has 13 amino acids. For the CDR3, the DNA is TGTGCCAGCAGGCAAACAGGGAACTACGAGCAGTACTTC. Protein: CASRQTGNYEQYF. The full variable domain, rest sourced from reference TRBV5-5 and TRBJ2-7, is DAGVTQSPTHLIKTRGQQVTLRCSPISGHKSVSWYQQVLGQGPQFIFQYYEKEERGRGNFPDRFSARQFPNYSSELNVNALLLGDSALYLCASRQTGNYEQYFGPGTRLTVT.